The 16 T cell receptor beta chains given below trace back to one sample, sequenced in a study of blood T cell repertoires in COVID-19. Clones were sequenced by immunoSEQ multiplex PCR, and TCRdb holds only the in-frame ones, with some missing. Of more than 9,000 clones detected, around four fifths appear once; the ten largest clones hold approximately 3.8%. Sequences were obtained from peripheral blood. The receptors come from a woman in her sixties with acute or convalescent COVID-19.

The V gene is TRBV30, the J gene TRBJ1-5; D might be TRBD1 (6 bases). Germline V gives CDR1 GTSNPN, CDR2 SVGIG (reference sequence). This CDR3 is 16 amino acids long. Trimming left V 1 base short and J 0 bases short, with 13 bases between. The CDR3 nucleotides are TGTGCCTGGAGTGGGACAGCGGGGGTTAGCAATCAGCCCCAGCATTTT. Protein product: CAWSGTAGVSNQPQHF.

This clone was observed a few times. This rearrangement joins TRBV27 to TRBJ2-1; D perhaps matches TRBD1 (6 bases). The CDR3 extends over 16 amino acids. The germline V and J ends were trimmed by 3 bases and 2 bases, with 14 bases remaining between them. Germline V gives CDR1 MNHEY, CDR2 SMNVEV (reference sequence). The CDR3 region is CASSFSLGAAYNEQFF. The CDR3, as DNA: TGTGCCAGCAGTTTTTCCCTGGGGGCTGCCTACAATGAGCAGTTCTTC.

This rearrangement joins TRBV2 to TRBJ1-1; D is unresolved. Germline loops: CDR1 SNHLY, CDR2 FYNNEI. There are 14 residues in the CDR3. V was trimmed by 2 bases and J by 1 base, leaving 8 bases between them. CDR3 protein: CASSETSGNTEAFF. The CDR3 DNA follows: TGTGCCAGCAGTGAAACCAGTGGGAACACTGAAGCTTTCTTT.

The J gene is TRBJ1-3, the V gene TRBV2; TRBD1 aligns across 7 bases. In germline, CDR1 is SNHLY, CDR2 FYNNEI. The CDR3 consists of 14 residues. Losses at the gene ends were 10 bases for V and 1 base for J; bases not matched to a gene: 7. This CDR3 is CAIRQGSSGNTIYF. In nucleotides, the CDR3 is TGTGCCATCAGACAGGGTTCTTCTGGAAACACCATATATTTT.

This clone was seen a few times. This chain links TRBV19 with TRBJ2-1, with D hard to call. CDR1 and CDR2 (germline): LNHDA, SQIVND (reference sequence). The CDR3 is made up of 15 amino acids. V lost 6 bases and J lost 0, with 12 bases in between. CDR3 in amino acids: CASSTIGSSYNEQFF. The CDR3 DNA sequence: TGTGCCAGTAGCACTATAGGCAGCTCCTACAATGAGCAGTTCTTC.

With regard to this clone: One junction end disagrees with the germline gene, perhaps due to a read error. The CDR3 region has the DNA TGTGCCAGCAGCCTAGACAGGGTTTTAGGCGAGCAGTACTTC. Translated: CASSLDRVLGEQYF. The genes are TRBV11-3 and TRBJ2-7; the match to TRBD1 covers 7 bases. Germline V gene lookup returns CDR1 SGHNT and CDR2 YENEEA. This CDR3 comprises 14 residues.

The chain combines TRBV5-1 with TRBJ1-2, with 10 bases lining up with TRBD1. The germline V gene encodes CDR1 SGHRS and CDR2 YFSETQ. Trimming at V came to 4 bases and at J to 0 bases, leaving 3 bases not matched to a gene. The CDR3 spans 15 residues. CDR3 bases: TGCGCCAGCAGCGGCGGGACAGGGGCTAACTATGGCTACACCTTC. It translates to CASSGGTGANYGYTF. The full variable domain, its missing parts supplied by reference TRBV5-1 and TRBJ1-2, is KAGVTQTPRYLIKTRGQQVTLSCSPISGHRSVSWYQQTPGQGLQFLFEYFSETQRNKGNFPGRFSGRQFSNSRSEMNVSTLELGDSALYLCASSGGTGANYGYTFGSGTRLTVV.

The rearrangement links TRBV19 to TRBJ2-1; no firm D call. Germline V gene sequence: CDR1 LNHDA, CDR2 SQIVND (reference sequence). The CDR3 length is 14 residues. V gave up 1 base and J gave up 6 bases, with 10 bases separating them. The CDR3 DNA follows: TGTGCCAGTAGTATAGCCGTTAAACTCAATGAGCAGTTCTTC. It codes for CASSIAVKLNEQFF.

The V and J genes are TRBV10-3 and TRBJ2-7; D perhaps matches TRBD2 (5 bases). The V gene's germline CDR1 is ENHRY and CDR2 SYGVKD. V lost 5 bases and J lost 1, with 9 bases in between. This CDR3 spans 13 amino acids. CDR3 sequence: CAISLRGSYEQYF. As DNA, the CDR3 is TGTGCCATCAGTCTCCGGGGATCCTACGAGCAGTACTTC.

V gene TRBV21-1 combines with J gene TRBJ2-4; TRBD1, the table's D call, was not compared with the DNA. TRBV21-1 represents a pseudogene. This CDR3 has 18 residues. CDR3 nucleotide sequence: TGTGCCAGCAGCACTAGACAGGGGGCCCAAATAGCCAAAAACATTCAGTACTTC. This translates into CASSTRQGAQIAKNIQYF.

This chain uses TRBV5-4 with TRBJ1-1; 9 bases match TRBD1. The CDR3 is 15 residues long. Germline loops: CDR1 SGHNT, CDR2 YYREEE (reference sequence). The V and J ends lost 5 bases and 3 bases, in that order; junction bases with no gene match: 8. CDR3 loop: CASSSDRGAYTEAFF. For the CDR3, the DNA is TGTGCCAGCAGTTCGGACAGGGGAGCGTACACTGAAGCTTTCTTT.

V usage is TRBV2 and J usage is TRBJ2-3; 9 nucleotides align to TRBD2. The J segment lost 9 bases and the V segment lost 5 bases, leaving 9 bases of the junction unmatched. CDR1 is SNHLY, CDR2 FYNNEI, per germline. The CDR3 runs 14 residues. CDR3 coding DNA: TGTGCCAGCAGTCTCCAAGAAGGGACTAGCACGCAGTATTTT. Translated: CASSLQEGTSTQYF.

This clone was detected a few times. The chain recombines TRBV7-3 with TRBJ2-2; 9 nucleotides line up with TRBD1. The CDR3 length is 16 residues. After removal of 5 bases from V and 8 bases from J, the junction contained 12 bases not matched to a gene. Germline V gene sequence: CDR1 SGHTA, CDR2 FQGTGA. This chain's CDR3 is CASSTLPGQGSGELFF. The DNA of the CDR3 is TGTGCCAGCAGCACACTTCCGGGACAGGGATCGGGGGAGCTGTTTTTT.

Only one count was recorded for this clone. The chain carries TRBV30 and TRBJ1-1; D is perhaps TRBD1 (6 bases). This CDR3 comprises 14 residues. The germline V and J ends were trimmed by 5 bases and 5 bases, with 18 bases remaining between them. Per germline, CDR1 GTSNPN and CDR2 SVGIG (reference sequence). CDR3 nucleotides: TGTGCCTGGGTAAGGGGGGGCCTCGGAACTGAAGCTTTCTTT. It encodes CAWVRGGLGTEAFF.

The rearrangement links TRBV27 to TRBJ2-5, with a weak D call TRBD2 (6 bases). V was shortened by 5 bases and J by 2 bases, with 15 bases between the two germline ends. In germline, CDR1 is MNHEY, CDR2 SMNVEV (reference sequence). CDR3 length: 15 amino acids. CDR3 nucleotides: TGTGCCAGCAGTCCAGGACTGCGGGGTCAAGAGACCCAGTACTTC. Translated, it gives CASSPGLRGQETQYF.

V is TRBV2 and J is TRBJ2-7; 7 positions match TRBD2. CDR1 and CDR2 (germline): SNHLY, FYNNEI. This CDR3 is built from 14 residues. J lost 5 bases, V lost 5 bases, and 9 bases had no gene match. The CDR3 protein is CASSLSGVLNEQYF. CDR3 nucleotides: TGTGCCAGCAGTTTGAGCGGGGTTCTCAACGAGCAGTACTTC.